The 16 T cell receptor beta chains given below trace back to one sample, sequenced in a study of T-cell memory formation after mild COVID-19. TCRdb used MiXCR to reprocess the 5' RACE reads, holding one entry per CDR3 protein. Among over 450,000 distinct CDR3 sequences listed, around 21% were seen once. The specimen was PBMCs or a T cell subset sorted from them (not recorded which). The origin of the receptors is an adult woman who had mild COVID-19 (a few samples of this study predate the infection). Cell type and time point are not known.

This clonotype was observed a few times. The genes are TRBV3-1 and TRBJ1-1; no clear D. V was cut by 4 bases and J by 5 bases, with 14 bases left in between. In germline, CDR1 is LGHDT, CDR2 YNNKEL (reference sequence). CDR3 length: 14 amino acids. The chain's CDR3 is CASSPPKVGTEAFF. CDR3 nucleotide sequence: TGTGCCAGCAGCCCTCCGAAGGTTGGGACTGAAGCTTTCTTT. Supplemented by reference TRBV3-1 and TRBJ1-1, the full variable domain reads DTAVSQTPKYLVTQMGNDKSIKCEQNLGHDTMYWYKQDSKKFLKIMFSYNNKELIINETVPNRFSPKSPDKAHLNLHINSLELGDSAVYFCASSPPKVGTEAFFGQGTRLTVV.

The gene calls are TRBV7-9 and TRBJ1-2; possibly TRBD1 for D (5 bases). The CDR3 covers 15 residues. Germline lookup yields CDR1 SEHNR and CDR2 FQNEAQ (reference sequence). Trimming took 4 bases from V and 3 from J, leaving 15 bases between them. In DNA, the CDR3 is TGTGCCAGCAGCTCGCCAGGGTGGTCTGACTATGGCTACACCTTC. Translating it yields CASSSPGWSDYGYTF.

The V and J genes are TRBV7-2 and TRBJ1-5; no firm D call. The CDR3 consists of 13 residues. Germline V gives CDR1 SGHTA, CDR2 FQGNSA. Trimming removed 0 bases from V and 6 bases from J, with 6 bases in between. The CDR3 reads CASSLASTQPQHF. In DNA form, the CDR3 reads TGTGCCAGCAGCTTAGCCTCAACTCAGCCCCAGCATTTT.

This clonotype was observed a few times. This chain uses TRBV12-3 or TRBV12-4 with TRBJ1-3; D uncertain. The CDR3 covers 14 residues. The V end was cut by 7 bases, the J end by 1 base, with 11 bases between. The DNA for the CDR3 is TGTGCCAGCATTGACGTGCAATCTGGAAACACCATATATTTT. This gives the protein CASIDVQSGNTIYF.

This clonotype came up a few times. V and J are TRBV20-1 and TRBJ2-7; 12 bases agree with TRBD1. V lost 0 bases to trimming and J lost 2 bases; unmatched junction nucleotides: 8. This CDR3 is 17 amino acids long. Germline V gives CDR1 DFQATT, CDR2 SNEGSKA (reference sequence). CDR3: CSARDSGQGAFPYEQYF. The DNA for the CDR3 is TGCAGTGCTAGAGATTCGGGACAGGGGGCTTTTCCCTACGAGCAGTACTTC.

In this sample, this clonotype turned up a few times. The chain employs TRBV7-9 and TRBJ2-3; tentative D call: TRBD1 (5 bases). V lost 4 bases and J 0 bases, leaving 14 bases between the germline ends. Looked up from germline, CDR1 is SEHNR and CDR2 is FQNEAQ (reference sequence). The CDR3 is 16 amino acids. The CDR3 spells CASSWALTASTDTQYF. As DNA, the CDR3 is TGTGCCAGCAGCTGGGCCCTGACAGCTAGCACAGATACGCAGTATTTT.

This clonotype has a handful of counts. The J gene is TRBJ2-7, the V gene TRBV6-4; D is tentatively TRBD1 or TRBD2 (6 bases each). V shed 9 bases and J shed 4 bases, with 22 bases lying between them. The CDR3 has 15 residues. Per the germline V gene, CDR1 is MRHNA and CDR2 is SNTAGT. The CDR3 DNA sequence: TGTGCCAGTCCCCCCGGGGGCCAGGGTATGTACGAGCAGTACTTC. Its protein is CASPPGGQGMYEQYF.

This clonotype was picked up a small number of times. The CDR3 is CASSSVWQYNQPQHF. CDR3 nucleotides: TGTGCCAGCAGTTCGGTTTGGCAGTACAATCAGCCCCAGCATTTT. This chain links TRBV12-3 or TRBV12-4 with TRBJ1-5; D gene unclear. This CDR3 contains 15 residues. V gave up 4 bases and J gave up 3 bases, with 13 bases separating them.

This clonotype was picked up many times. This chain links TRBV6-4 with TRBJ2-1; TRBD1 might be the D (5 bases). V was trimmed by 8 bases and J by 8 bases, leaving 16 bases between them. CDR3 length: 13 residues. Germline V gives CDR1 MRHNA, CDR2 SNTAGT. The CDR3 here is CASGSTEQDEQFF. DNA of the CDR3: TGTGCCAGCGGGTCAACTGAACAGGATGAGCAGTTCTTC.

This clonotype occurred a few times. The chain is built from TRBV7-8 and TRBJ2-7; D remains unclear. The CDR3 covers 14 residues. Trimming took off 1 base at V and 2 bases at J, with 9 bases between the two ends. CDR1 is SGHVS, CDR2 FQNEAQ, per germline. The CDR3: CASSLGHLTYEQYF. In nucleotides, the CDR3 is TGTGCCAGCAGCTTAGGTCACCTAACCTACGAGCAGTACTTC.

This clonotype was recorded a few times. The chain carries TRBV27 and TRBJ2-1; 9 bases map to TRBD1. The CDR3 sequence is 15 residues long. Looked up from germline, CDR1 is MNHEY and CDR2 is SMNVEV (reference sequence). V was clipped by 1 base and J by 7 bases; unmatched bases: 5. Here the CDR3 DNA reads TGTGCCAGCAGTTTATTTGGGACAGGGAGTAATGAGCAGTTCTTC. As protein: CASSLFGTGSNEQFF.

This clonotype was detected a few times. The chain uses TRBV7-7 and TRBJ2-5; TRBD2 aligns across 9 bases. Germline CDR1 reads SSHAT; CDR2 reads FNYEAQ (reference sequence). The CDR3 is 15 amino acids. V lost 1 base and J lost 4; bases outside the gene matches: 4. As DNA, the CDR3 is TGTGCCAGCAGCTTAGATGCGGGGGGGGTAGAGACCCAGTACTTC. Translated, it gives CASSLDAGGVETQYF.

This clonotype was detected many times. The chain couples TRBV29-1 to TRBJ2-1; 8 bases are shared with TRBD2. The CDR3 is made up of 16 amino acids. V trimming: 3 bases; J trimming: 0 bases; junction bases outside the gene matches: 7. The germline V gene encodes CDR1 SQVTM and CDR2 ANQGSEA. The CDR3 spells CSVEGSGDSSYNEQFF. Written as DNA, the CDR3 is TGCAGCGTTGAGGGTAGCGGGGATAGCTCCTACAATGAGCAGTTCTTC.

This chain joins TRBV20-1 and TRBJ2-7; D possibly uses TRBD1 or TRBD2 (7 bases each). In germline, CDR1 is DFQATT, CDR2 SNEGSKA (reference sequence). CDR3 length: 16 amino acids. Trimming cost V 6 bases and J 5 bases, with 26 bases left between them. CDR3 DNA: TGCAGTGCACGACAGAGGGGGCGGGAGCTCATCGACGAGCAGTACTTC. Translation: CSARQRGRELIDEQYF.

Only a few counts were recorded for this clonotype. This chain joins TRBV6-5 and TRBJ1-1; D is perhaps TRBD1 (5 bases). This CDR3 comprises 13 residues. Germline CDR1 MNHEY, CDR2 SVGAGI. V was trimmed by 7 bases and J by 11 bases, leaving 20 bases between them. The chain's CDR3 is CASKKEGGRGAFF. The DNA of the CDR3 is TGTGCCAGCAAAAAGGAGGGAGGTCGGGGGGCTTTCTTT.

The chain uses TRBV27 and TRBJ2-3; D may be TRBD1 or TRBD2 (5 bases each). The CDR3 consists of 15 residues. V was shortened by 3 bases and J by 0 bases, with 10 bases between the two germline ends. Germline loops: CDR1 MNHEY, CDR2 SMNVEV (reference sequence). CDR3 residues: CASSFIGASTDTQYF. In nucleotides, the CDR3 is TGTGCCAGCAGTTTCATCGGGGCTAGCACAGATACGCAGTATTTT.